These T cell receptor beta chains were read from a single sample in a study of cytomegalovirus exposure and HLA in healthy donors. Repertoires were generated with immunoSEQ multiplex PCR, while TCRdb's copy carries only in-frame clones and drops some. Of tens of thousands of clones in the sample, roughly 90% are singletons; the top ten hold about 1.6%. Sequencing was carried out using PBMCs. These receptors all come from a man aged 25-40 years in good health and CMV-seropositive. Both conserved end residues are part of each CDR3. A D gene is named only where the DNA matches it firmly. Clone size is shown for a subset of rows, as once, few, many or a class of expanded clone.

TGCGCCAGCAGCCAATCCCCCGTTGGGACTCGTAGCAATCAGCCCCAGCATTTT,CASSQSPVGTRSNQPQHF,TRBJ1-5,NA,TRBV4-1,NA
TGCGCCAGCAGCCTAAATGGTCACTTGCAGGACGAGCAGTACTTC,CASSLNGHLQDEQYF,TRBJ2-7,NA,TRBV4-1,NA
TGTGCCATTTCCGGGACTAGCGAATATACGCAGTATTTT,CAISGTSEYTQYF,TRBJ2-3,TRBD2,TRBV5-4,NA
TGTGCCAGCAGTTTGACAGGGGGCGGGACCGGGGAGCTGTTTTTT,CASSLTGGGTGELFF,TRBJ2-2,TRBD1,TRBV6-5,NA
TGTGCCAGCAGAACCGACCGGGTCGCTGAAGCTTTCTTT,CASRTDRVAEAFF,TRBJ1-1,NA,TRBV5-4,NA
TGTGCCAGCAGCTTTAGCTCCTACGAGCAGTACTTC,CASSFSSYEQYF,TRBJ2-7,NA,TRBV7-2,NA
TGTGCCAGCAGCCCCTGGACAGGGGGTCAGTACGAGCAGTACTTC,CASSPWTGGQYEQYF,TRBJ2-7,TRBD1,TRBV14,NA
TGCGCCAGCAGCTCGTCCGCAACTAATGAAAAACTGTTTTTT,CASSSSATNEKLFF,TRBJ1-4,NA,TRBV5-1,NA
TGTGCCAGCTCACCGGGGGGGGAAACTGAAGCTTTCTTT,CASSPGGETEAFF,TRBJ1-1,NA,TRBV18,NA
TGTGCCAGCAGGGAAAACAGGGTCAGCTCCTACAATGAGCAGTTCTTC,CASRENRVSSYNEQFF,TRBJ2-1,NA,TRBV6-6,NA
TGTGCCAGCAGCGCTGGGACAGGGTCCCCCCCTGAAGCTTTCTTT,CASSAGTGSPPEAFF,TRBJ1-1,TRBD1,TRBV9,NA
TGTGCCAGCAGCTTACTTGCGGGGGGGCAAGAGACCCAGTACTTC,CASSLLAGGQETQYF,TRBJ2-5,TRBD2,TRBV7-9,NA
TGTGCCAGCTCACGAACTCGTCAGGGCGGTTACACCGGGGAGCTGTTTTTT,CASSRTRQGGYTGELFF,TRBJ2-2,NA,TRBV18,NA
TGTGCCAGCAGTGAGGGTACATCCGGGAAGGACGATGGCTACACCTTC,CASSEGTSGKDDGYTF,TRBJ1-2,NA,TRBV6-1,NA
TGTGCCAGCAGCCCCATACAGGGCTCACCCCTCCACTTT,CASSPIQGSPLHF,TRBJ1-6,NA,TRBV6-1,NA
TGTGCCAGCTCACCCGAGGCCCAGAACACTGAAGCTTTCTTT,CASSPEAQNTEAFF,TRBJ1-1,NA,TRBV18,NA
TGTGCCAGCAGTGGCCCAGGGGGCTACTACGAGCAGTACTTC,CASSGPGGYYEQYF,TRBJ2-7,TRBD1,TRBV2,NA
TGTGCCAGCAGCATACAGGGGTTTGACCTGTCGGGAGCTTTCTTT,CASSIQGFDLSGAFF,TRBJ1-1,TRBD1,TRBV5-5,NA
TGTGCCAGCAGCCAAGATATCGGGGGAGGCACAGATACGCAGTATTTT,CASSQDIGGGTDTQYF,TRBJ2-3,NA,TRBV14,NA
TGTGCCAGTAGTCCGGGACTAGCGGGAGGGCCGAAGAAGGAGACCCAGTACTTC,CASSPGLAGGPKKETQYF,TRBJ2-5,TRBD2,TRBV19,once
TGTGCCAGCAGCTTAGCGGGAGGTGAGCAGTTCTTC,CASSLAGGEQFF,TRBJ2-1,NA,TRBV7-2,NA
TGTGCCAGCAGCCCCGGGGTCTACGGAGGGAATGGCTACACCTTC,CASSPGVYGGNGYTF,TRBJ1-2,NA,TRBV7-2,NA
TGTGCCAGCAGCCAAGTCACAGGATTTGGCTATGGCTACACCTTC,CASSQVTGFGYGYTF,TRBJ1-2,NA,TRBV7-8,NA
TGTGCCAGCAGCTTTAGTGAGACAGATACGCAGTATTTT,CASSFSETDTQYF,TRBJ2-3,NA,TRBV7-9,NA
TGTGCCAGCAGCTTCCGATGGAGCTCCTACAATGAGCAGTTCTTC,CASSFRWSSYNEQFF,TRBJ2-1,NA,TRBV7-9,NA
TGTGCCAGCAGCTTGACAGGCGGTTATAGCAATCAGCCCCAGCATTTT,CASSLTGGYSNQPQHF,TRBJ1-5,NA,TRBV5-5,NA
TGCGCCAGCAGCCCCTCGCCAGATAGCTTTGACAATGAGCAGTTCTTC,CASSPSPDSFDNEQFF,TRBJ2-1,NA,TRBV5-1,NA
TGTGCCAGCACTGTAGGGGGCGGGAATCAGCCCCAGCATTTT,CASTVGGGNQPQHF,TRBJ1-5,TRBD1,TRBV27,NA
TGCGCCAGCAGCCCGTCGACTAGCGGGAGTCGGGAGCAGTACTTC,CASSPSTSGSREQYF,TRBJ2-7,TRBD2,TRBV5-1,NA
TGTGCCAGCAGCTTCTTAGCGGGAGGGTACGAGACCCAGTACTTC,CASSFLAGGYETQYF,TRBJ2-5,TRBD2,TRBV7-9,once
TGTGCCAGCAGCTTTGAGAGGCTGGGCGGGAGGGCCGCCGAGCAGTACTTC,CASSFERLGGRAAEQYF,TRBJ2-7,TRBD2,TRBV7-9,once
TGTGCCAGCTCACCACTGGGACAAGTTTACACCGGGGAGCTGTTTTTT,CASSPLGQVYTGELFF,TRBJ2-2,NA,TRBV18,NA
TGTGCCAGCAGTGAAGGTCCGGGGGGCTCCTACGAGCAGTACTTC,CASSEGPGGSYEQYF,TRBJ2-7,TRBD2,TRBV2,NA
TGTGCCAGCAGCCCCGGGACAGGCTATGGAAACAAGGAGCAGTTCTTC,CASSPGTGYGNKEQFF,TRBJ2-1,TRBD1,TRBV7-2,NA
TGTGCCAGCAGCTCCGAGACTAGCGGTAGCTACGAGCAGTACTTC,CASSSETSGSYEQYF,TRBJ2-7,TRBD2,TRBV6-5,once
TGTGCCAGCAGTCCCGGGGGATCTGGGGCCAACGTCCTGACTTTC,CASSPGGSGANVLTF,TRBJ2-6,NA,TRBV28,NA
TGTGCCAGCAGCTGGACTAGCGGGAGAGGAGAGACCCAGTACTTC,CASSWTSGRGETQYF,TRBJ2-5,TRBD2,TRBV7-2,once
TGTGCCAGCAGCTTTAAGGGGGCCACTGAAGCTTTCTTT,CASSFKGATEAFF,TRBJ1-1,TRBD1,TRBV11-2,once
TGTGCCAGTAAAGATAGCCTAATCACAGATACGCAGTATTTT,CASKDSLITDTQYF,TRBJ2-3,NA,TRBV19,NA
TGTGCCAGTAGTCCCAGGGTTGGAAGCACAGATACGCAGTATTTT,CASSPRVGSTDTQYF,TRBJ2-3,NA,TRBV19,NA
TGCGCCAGCTTCGAAACGTCGGGGTCTCTGTTTTTT,CASFETSGSLFF,TRBJ2-2,NA,TRBV5-1,NA
TGTGCCAGCAGCTTGACAGGGTTGAAGAAAAGGAATGGCTACACCTTC,CASSLTGLKKRNGYTF,TRBJ1-2,TRBD1,TRBV28,NA
TGTGCCAGCAGCTACCCCCTAGCGGACCACAATGAGCAGTTCTTC,CASSYPLADHNEQFF,TRBJ2-1,TRBD2,TRBV6-6,NA
TGTGCCAGTAGTCCAACTAGCGGAAAAGAGACCCAGTACTTC,CASSPTSGKETQYF,TRBJ2-5,TRBD2,TRBV19,NA
TGTGCCAGCAGCTTAGCGGTGGGGAGGACTGAAGCTTTCTTT,CASSLAVGRTEAFF,TRBJ1-1,NA,TRBV7-9,NA
TGTGCCAGTAAGACAGGGCTGAACACTGAAGCTTTCTTT,CASKTGLNTEAFF,TRBJ1-1,TRBD1,TRBV6-6,few
TGTGCCAGCAGCTACACAGGGCTTTGGGGGAATGAGCAGTTCTTC,CASSYTGLWGNEQFF,TRBJ2-1,NA,TRBV7-3,NA
TGCAGTGCTCCGTTTAATGAAAAACTGTTTTTT,CSAPFNEKLFF,TRBJ1-4,NA,TRBV20-1,NA
TGTGCCAGCAGCCACAGGGAAAAAAACATTCAGTACTTC,CASSHREKNIQYF,TRBJ2-4,NA,TRBV2,few
TGTGCCAGTAGTGACAGGAACTATGGCTACACCTTC,CASSDRNYGYTF,TRBJ1-2,NA,TRBV19,NA
TGTGCCAGCAGCTTGACAGGTGAGCAGTTCTTC,CASSLTGEQFF,TRBJ2-1,NA,TRBV5-6,NA
TGTGCCAGCAGGCCTACAGGGGATCAGGCTGAAGCTTTCTTT,CASRPTGDQAEAFF,TRBJ1-1,TRBD1,TRBV28,NA
TGTGCCAGCAGTGAAGAACGGGACAGGTTTGGTGGAAACACCATATATTTT,CASSEERDRFGGNTIYF,TRBJ1-3,TRBD1,TRBV2,NA